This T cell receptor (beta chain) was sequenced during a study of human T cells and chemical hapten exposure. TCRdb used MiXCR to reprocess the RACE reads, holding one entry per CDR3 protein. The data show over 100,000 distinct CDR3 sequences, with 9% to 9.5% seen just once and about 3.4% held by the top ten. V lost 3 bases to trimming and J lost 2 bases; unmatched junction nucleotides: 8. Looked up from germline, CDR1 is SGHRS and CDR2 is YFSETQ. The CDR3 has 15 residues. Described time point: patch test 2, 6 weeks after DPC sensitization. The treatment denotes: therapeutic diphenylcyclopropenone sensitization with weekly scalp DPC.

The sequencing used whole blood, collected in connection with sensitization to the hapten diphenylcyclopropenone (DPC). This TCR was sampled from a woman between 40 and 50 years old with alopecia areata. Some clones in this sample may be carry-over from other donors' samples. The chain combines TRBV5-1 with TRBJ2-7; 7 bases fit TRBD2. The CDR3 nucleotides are TGCGCCAGCAGCTGGGGGGGAGGAGAGCCCTACGAGCAGTACTTC. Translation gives CASSWGGGEPYEQYF.